Each of the 2 T cell receptor beta chains below was sequenced from the same sample in a study of shared clonotypes between healthy human individuals. Clones were sequenced by immunoSEQ multiplex PCR, and TCRdb holds only the in-frame ones, with some missing. Of over 2 million clones in the sample, around 93% were seen once. The sequenced sample was naive CD4+ T cells from PBMCs. Noted subset: CD45RA+ positively selected. These receptors all stem from a man younger than 35 in good health. Some clones in this sample may be carry-over from other donors' samples.

The rearrangement joins TRBV7-9 to TRBJ2-5, with D possibly matching TRBD1 (5 bases). The CDR3 totals 14 residues. V lost 1 base and J lost 0, with 6 bases in between. CDR1 and CDR2 from the germline V gene are SEHNR and FQNEAQ (reference sequence). The CDR3 nucleotides read TGTGCCAGCAGCTTAGGACAGAACCAAGAGACCCAGTACTTC. It encodes CASSLGQNQETQYF.

Only one count was recorded for this clone. The V and J genes are TRBV9 and TRBJ2-3; no clear D gene. V lost 2 bases and J 3 bases, leaving 4 bases between the germline ends. In germline, CDR1 is SGDLS, CDR2 YYNGEE. The CDR3 spans 12 residues. The CDR3 spells CASSVQTDTQYF. The CDR3 DNA is TGTGCCAGCAGCGTCCAGACAGATACGCAGTATTTT. The entire variable domain, with the rest obtained from reference TRBV9 and TRBJ2-3, is as follows: DSGVTQTPKHLITATGQRVTLRCSPRSGDLSVYWYQQSLDQGLQFLIQYYNGEERAKGNILERFSAQQFPDLHSELNLSSLELGDSALYFCASSVQTDTQYFGPGTRLTVL.